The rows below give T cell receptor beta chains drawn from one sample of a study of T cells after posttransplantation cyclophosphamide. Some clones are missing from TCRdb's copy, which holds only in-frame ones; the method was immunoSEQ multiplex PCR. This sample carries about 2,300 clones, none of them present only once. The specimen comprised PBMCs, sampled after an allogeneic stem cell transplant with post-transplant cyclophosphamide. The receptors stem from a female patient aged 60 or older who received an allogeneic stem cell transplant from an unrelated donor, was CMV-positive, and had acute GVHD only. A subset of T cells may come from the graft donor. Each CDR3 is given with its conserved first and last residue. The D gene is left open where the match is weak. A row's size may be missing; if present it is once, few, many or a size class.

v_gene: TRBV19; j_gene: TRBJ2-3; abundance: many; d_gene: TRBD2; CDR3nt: TGTGCCAGTAGTTCTAGCGGGAGTAGGGATACGCAGTATTTT; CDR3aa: CASSSSGSRDTQYF
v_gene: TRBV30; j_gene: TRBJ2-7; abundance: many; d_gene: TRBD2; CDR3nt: TGTGCCTGGTCGGGGGGAAGGATTTACGAGCAGTACTTC; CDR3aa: CAWSGGRIYEQYF
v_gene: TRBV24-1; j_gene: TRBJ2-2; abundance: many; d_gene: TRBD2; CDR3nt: TGTGCCACCGGGCGGTCGCTAGCGGGGAACACCGGGGAGCTGTTTTTT; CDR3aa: CATGRSLAGNTGELFF
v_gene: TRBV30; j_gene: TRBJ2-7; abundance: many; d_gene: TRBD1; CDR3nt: TGTGCCGGAAACCAGGGACAGGGGGTCTCCTACGAGCAGTACTTC; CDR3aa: CAGNQGQGVSYEQYF
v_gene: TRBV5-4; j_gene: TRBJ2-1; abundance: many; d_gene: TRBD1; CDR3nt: TGTGCCAGCAGCGTAACCGGACAGGGGGTATACAATGAGCAGTTCTTC; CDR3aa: CASSVTGQGVYNEQFF
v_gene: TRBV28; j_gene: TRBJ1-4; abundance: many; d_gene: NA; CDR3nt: TGTGCCAGCAGACAAAACAGGGCAACTAATGAAAAACTGTTTTTT; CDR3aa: CASRQNRATNEKLFF
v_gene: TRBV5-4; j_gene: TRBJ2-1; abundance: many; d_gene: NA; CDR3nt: TGTGCCACCAAGACAGGCCTCAGCTCCTACAATGAGCAGTTCTTC; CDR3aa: CATKTGLSSYNEQFF
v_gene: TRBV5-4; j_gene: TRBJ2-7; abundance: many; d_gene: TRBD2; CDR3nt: TGTGCCAGCAGCCAGCGGGGGGGCTCCTACGAGCAGTACTTC; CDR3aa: CASSQRGGSYEQYF
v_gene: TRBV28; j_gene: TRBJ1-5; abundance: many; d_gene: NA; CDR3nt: TGTGCCACCAAAGGGGTACCCCACAGCAGCAATCAGCCCCAGCATTTT; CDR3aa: CATKGVPHSSNQPQHF
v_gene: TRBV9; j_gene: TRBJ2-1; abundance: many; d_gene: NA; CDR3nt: TGTGCCAGCAGTGCATCTGGGTCCCTTGGGCGTGAGCAGTTCTTC; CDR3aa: CASSASGSLGREQFF
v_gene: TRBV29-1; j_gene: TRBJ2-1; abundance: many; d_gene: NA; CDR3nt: TGCAGCGTTGAAGACCGTTCCGGGACACCCTACAATGAGCAGTTCTTC; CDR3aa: CSVEDRSGTPYNEQFF
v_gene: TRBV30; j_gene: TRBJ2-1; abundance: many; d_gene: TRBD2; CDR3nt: TGTGCCTGGAGGAGACTAGCGGGGGGGGATGAGCAGTTCTTC; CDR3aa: CAWRRLAGGDEQFF
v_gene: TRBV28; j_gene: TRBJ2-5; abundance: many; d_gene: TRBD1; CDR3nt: TGTGCCAGCAGTTTAAGTGGGACAGGGGTGGAGACCCAGTACTTC; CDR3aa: CASSLSGTGVETQYF
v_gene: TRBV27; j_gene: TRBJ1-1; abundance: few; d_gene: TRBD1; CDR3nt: TGTGCCAGCAGTCCGACAGGGGACACTGAAGCTTTCTTT; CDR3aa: CASSPTGDTEAFF
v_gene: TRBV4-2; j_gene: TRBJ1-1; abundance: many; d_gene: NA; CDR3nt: TGTGCCAGCAGCCAAGGAAGCGGGACGCCGGTTGAAGCTTTCTTT; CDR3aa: CASSQGSGTPVEAFF
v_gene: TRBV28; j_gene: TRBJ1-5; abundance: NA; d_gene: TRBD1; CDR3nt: TGTGCCAGCAGACCCACAGGGGGAAATCAGCCCCAGCATTTT; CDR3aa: CASRPTGGNQPQHF
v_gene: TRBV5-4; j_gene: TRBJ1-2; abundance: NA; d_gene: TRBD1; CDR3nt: TGTGCCAGCGGGGGACAGTGGAACTATGGCTACACCTTC; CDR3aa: CASGGQWNYGYTF
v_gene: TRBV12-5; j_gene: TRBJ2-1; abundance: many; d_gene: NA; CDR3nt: TGTGCTAGTGGTTTGTGGGGGCCCTACAATGAGCAGTTCTTC; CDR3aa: CASGLWGPYNEQFF
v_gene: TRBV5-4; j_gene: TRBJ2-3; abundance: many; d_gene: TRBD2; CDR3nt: TGTGCCAGCAGCGCAACCGTAGCGGGAGCTGGCACAGATACGCAGTATTTT; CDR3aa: CASSATVAGAGTDTQYF
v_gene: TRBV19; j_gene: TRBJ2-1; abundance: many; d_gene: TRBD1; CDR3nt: TGTGCCAGTAGTATGTTACCGGGACAGGGGATGAATGAGCAGTTCTTC; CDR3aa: CASSMLPGQGMNEQFF
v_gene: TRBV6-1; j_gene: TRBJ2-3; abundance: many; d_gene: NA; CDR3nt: TGTGCCAGCAGTGAGGGGTTCAGGGGTTATACGCAGTATTTT; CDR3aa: CASSEGFRGYTQYF
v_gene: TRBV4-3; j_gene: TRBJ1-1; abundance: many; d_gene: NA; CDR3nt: TGCGCCAGCAGCCAAGAGCCGAGGTTGAACACTGAAGCTTTCTTT; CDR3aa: CASSQEPRLNTEAFF
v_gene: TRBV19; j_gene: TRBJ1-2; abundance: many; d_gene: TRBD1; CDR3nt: TGTGCCAGTTCTAGACTTGGGACAGGGTTTGGCTACACCTTC; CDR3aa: CASSRLGTGFGYTF
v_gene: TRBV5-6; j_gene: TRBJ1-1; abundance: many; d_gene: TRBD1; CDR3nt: TGTGCCAGCAGCGCAGGGGGCACTGAAGCTTTCTTT; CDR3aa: CASSAGGTEAFF
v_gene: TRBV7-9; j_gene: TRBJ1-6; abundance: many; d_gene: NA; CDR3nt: TGTGCCAGCAGCTGGGGTGGTAGGCAGGGTGGTTCACCCCTCCACTTT; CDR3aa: CASSWGGRQGGSPLHF
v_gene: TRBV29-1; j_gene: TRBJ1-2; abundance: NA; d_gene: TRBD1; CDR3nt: TGCAGCGTTGATGTGGGGACAGTCCTATCCGGCTACACCTTC; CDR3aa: CSVDVGTVLSGYTF
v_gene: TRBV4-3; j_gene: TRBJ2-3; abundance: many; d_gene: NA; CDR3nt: TGCGCCAGCAGCCAAGATGAGATAAGGGCAGATACGCAGTATTTT; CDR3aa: CASSQDEIRADTQYF
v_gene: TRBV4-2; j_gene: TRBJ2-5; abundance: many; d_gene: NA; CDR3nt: TGTGCCAGCAGCCAAGAACCTTCAGGGTCTCAGTACTTC; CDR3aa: CASSQEPSGSQYF
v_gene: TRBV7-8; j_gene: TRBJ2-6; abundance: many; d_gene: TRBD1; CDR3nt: TGTGCCAGCAGCCTTGGCGGACAGGGCGTCTCTGGGGCCAACGTCCTGACTTTC; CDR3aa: CASSLGGQGVSGANVLTF
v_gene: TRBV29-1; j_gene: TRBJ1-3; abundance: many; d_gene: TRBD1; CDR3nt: TGCAGCGTTGAGGCGGACAGGGACACCATATATTTT; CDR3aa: CSVEADRDTIYF
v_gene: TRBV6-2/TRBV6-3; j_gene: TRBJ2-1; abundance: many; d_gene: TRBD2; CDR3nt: TGTGCCAGCAGTTACAGCCGGACTAGCGGGAGAACGGATGAGCAGTTCTTC; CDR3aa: CASSYSRTSGRTDEQFF
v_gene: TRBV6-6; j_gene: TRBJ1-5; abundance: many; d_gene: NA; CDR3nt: TGTGCCAGCAGTTACCAGTCGGGGCCCCAGCATTTT; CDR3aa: CASSYQSGPQHF
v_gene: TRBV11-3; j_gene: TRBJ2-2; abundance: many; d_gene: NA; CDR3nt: TGTGCCAGCAGCTTATACGGGTACGGGGAGCTGTTTTTT; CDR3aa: CASSLYGYGELFF
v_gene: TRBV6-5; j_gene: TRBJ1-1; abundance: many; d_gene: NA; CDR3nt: TGTGCCAGCAGTTACGAAGCGGGGAACACTGAAGCTTTCTTT; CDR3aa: CASSYEAGNTEAFF
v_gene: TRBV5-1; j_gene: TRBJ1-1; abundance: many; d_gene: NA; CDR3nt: TGCGCCAGCACCATCAAACCCCTTCCCTCTAGCACTGAAGCTTTCTTT; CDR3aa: CASTIKPLPSSTEAFF
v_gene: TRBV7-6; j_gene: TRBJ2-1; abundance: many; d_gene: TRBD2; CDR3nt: TGTGCCAGCATCCTATCGAGCGGGAGCTCCTACAATGAGCAGTTCTTC; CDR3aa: CASILSSGSSYNEQFF
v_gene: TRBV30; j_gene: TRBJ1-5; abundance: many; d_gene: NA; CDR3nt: TGTGCCTGGACTGCGGGAAATCAGCCCCAGCATTTT; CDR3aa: CAWTAGNQPQHF